The rows below give T cell receptor beta chains drawn from one sample of a study of CD8 T cells in Susac syndrome. TCRdb re-analysed the immunoSEQ multiplex PCR reads in MiXCR, keeping a single row per CDR3 protein. This table holds around 220,000 distinct CDR3 sequences, 80% to 95% found once. Sequencing was performed on CD8+ T cells from PBMCs. The receptors come from a human donor with multiple sclerosis. CDR3s include the opening cysteine and the closing phenylalanine or tryptophan. D genes are given only for firm matches.

V	J	D	DNA	CDR3
TRBV29-1	TRBJ1-2	.	TGCAGCGTCCCCCGAGAGGGGCTAAACTATGGCTACACCTTC	CSVPREGLNYGYTF
TRBV12-3/TRBV12-4	TRBJ1-1	.	TGTGCCAGCAGCCCCGGGTTGGGGGGCTGGACTGAAGCTTTCTTT	CASSPGLGGWTEAFF
TRBV11-2	TRBJ1-1	.	TGTGCCAGCAGCTTAGGGGTGGGGGGCTTCACCACCACTGAAGCTTTCTTT	CASSLGVGGFTTTEAFF
TRBV7-6	TRBJ1-1	.	TGTGCCAGCAGCTTAAAGGGGGATAACACTGAAGCTTTCTTT	CASSLKGDNTEAFF
TRBV6-5	TRBJ2-5	.	TGTGCCAGCAGTTACTCGGAGGGCAGACAAGAGACCCAGTACTTC	CASSYSEGRQETQYF
TRBV20-1	TRBJ1-5	TRBD1	TGCAGTGCTAGAAGGCTCGGACAGGGTAGCAATCAGCCCCAGCATTTT	CSARRLGQGSNQPQHF
TRBV7-8	TRBJ2-7	TRBD2	TGTGCCAGCACCGGGCGGGGGTACGAGCAGTACTTC	CASTGRGYEQYF
TRBV7-9	TRBJ2-7	.	TGTGCCAGCAGCTTAGTTACCCCGGGAAGCGAAGAGCAGTACTTC	CASSLVTPGSEEQYF
TRBV27	TRBJ2-5	TRBD2	TGTGCCAGCAGTGCATCTAGCGGGCAACAAGAGACCCAGTACTTC	CASSASSGQQETQYF
TRBV2	TRBJ2-5	.	TGTGCCAGCACCACCCAGAGGAGACCCCAAGAGACCCAGTACTTC	CASTTQRRPQETQYF
TRBV6-5	TRBJ2-3	.	TGTGCCAGCAGTTACTCCCCAGTGGATACGCAGTATTTT	CASSYSPVDTQYF
TRBV6-6	TRBJ2-5	.	TGTGCCAGCAGTTACTCGGGGGCTCGGGGGGAGACCCAGTACTTC	CASSYSGARGETQYF